The 11 T cell receptor beta chains in this list originate from one sample, sequenced in a study of OX40 agonist ivuxolimab in advanced cancers. The repertoire was sequenced with immunoSEQ multiplex PCR; TCRdb's copy has only in-frame clones and lacks some. The sample lists about 130,000 clones, over 75% seen once, with around 1% in the top ten. The specimen comprised CD4+ or CD8+ T cells sorted from blood, sampled in a trial of the OX40 agonist ivuxolimab. Every receptor here comes from an adult with an advanced solid tumor such as melanoma, head and neck, liver or kidney cancer.

The chain uses TRBV10-3 and TRBJ2-7, with TRBD1 identical over 8 bases. With 2 bases clipped from V and 0 bases from J, the junction kept 6 bases outside the gene matches. The CDR3 is 16 residues long. Germline V lookup: CDR1 ENHRY, CDR2 SYGVKD. CDR3 in amino acids: CAISEPGQASSYEQYF. In DNA form, the CDR3 reads TGTGCCATCAGTGAGCCGGGACAGGCCAGCTCCTACGAGCAGTACTTC.

The chain is built from TRBV18 and TRBJ1-1, with TRBD1 identical over 7 bases. Trimming at V came to 0 bases and at J to 4 bases, leaving 5 bases not matched to a gene. Germline V lookup: CDR1 KGHSH, CDR2 LQKENI. The CDR3 covers 15 residues. CDR3 in amino acids: CASSPPGQAGTEAFF. CDR3 nucleotide sequence: TGTGCCAGCTCACCACCCGGACAGGCGGGCACTGAAGCTTTCTTT.

V gene TRBV29-1 combines with J gene TRBJ1-1; tentatively, D is TRBD1 (6 bases). Germline CDR1 reads SQVTM; CDR2 reads ANQGSEA. The CDR3 spans 14 residues. The CDR3 region is CTTRRGGMNTEAFF. Written as DNA, the CDR3 is TGCACGACTCGGAGGGGGGGCATGAACACTGAAGCTTTCTTT.

The rearrangement joins TRBV7-8 to TRBJ2-7, with a possible D match to TRBD1 (5 bases). V lost 1 base to trimming and J lost 0 bases, with 10 bases between them. Germline V lookup: CDR1 SGHVS, CDR2 FQNEAQ. The CDR3 spans 15 residues. In nucleotides, the CDR3 is TGTGCCAGCAGCTTAGGCCTTGGGGCCTCCTACGAGCAGTACTTC. Translation gives CASSLGLGASYEQYF.

This clone was recorded once. CDR3 in DNA: TGTGCCAGCAGCTTCCAGGGACACATGAACACTGAAGCTTTCTTT. As protein: CASSFQGHMNTEAFF. The rearrangement uses TRBV5-6 and TRBJ1-1; possibly TRBD1 for D (6 bases). V was trimmed by 2 bases and J by 0 bases, leaving 11 bases between them. Germline V gene sequence: CDR1 SGHDT, CDR2 YYEEEE. The CDR3 has 15 amino acids.

This chain links TRBV5-6 with TRBJ1-5; 8 nucleotides align to TRBD1. Germline trimming cut 2 bases from V and 1 base from J; bases unmatched to any gene: 8. From germline, CDR1 is SGHDT and CDR2 YYEEEE. This CDR3 has 17 residues. CDR3 region: CASSFYQGAQSNQPQHF. The CDR3 nucleotides are TGTGCCAGCAGCTTCTACCAGGGGGCGCAGAGCAATCAGCCCCAGCATTTT.

The V call is TRBV4-2, the J call TRBJ2-5; the D is unclear. Germline CDR1 is LGHNA and CDR2 is YNFKEQ. V gave up 5 bases and J gave up 4 bases, with 14 bases separating them. The CDR3 spans 14 residues. Here the CDR3 reads CASSTHPSSETQYF. The CDR3 DNA follows: TGTGCCAGCAGCACGCATCCGAGTTCAGAGACCCAGTACTTC.

The gene calls are TRBV5-1 and TRBJ1-1, with a tentative D call TRBD1 (6 bases). V gave up 4 bases and J gave up 1 base, with 11 bases separating them. The CDR3 length is 14 residues. Germline values: CDR1 SGHRS, CDR2 YFSETQ. CDR3 amino acids: CASSPGAGNTEAFF. CDR3 in DNA: TGCGCCAGCAGCCCAGGGGCGGGGAACACTGAAGCTTTCTTT.

The gene calls are TRBV27 and TRBJ2-1; possible D gene TRBD1, 8 bases. The germline CDR1 and CDR2 sequences are MNHEY and SMNVEV (reference sequence). The ends were cut back, 9 bases at V and 8 bases at J, with 29 bases in the middle. The CDR3 spans 17 residues. CDR3: CASNDSKQGGFFDEQFF. DNA for the CDR3: TGTGCCAGTAACGATTCAAAACAGGGGGGGTTTTTCGATGAGCAGTTCTTC.

The table lists this clone with a few counts. This chain's CDR3 is CASKQDRTYTEAFF. As DNA, the CDR3 is TGTGCCAGTAAACAGGACAGGACATACACTGAAGCTTTCTTT. The V and J genes are TRBV19 and TRBJ1-1, with 7 positions matching TRBD1. Trimming took 7 bases from V and 3 from J; bases not matched to a gene: 8. This CDR3 contains 14 residues. CDR1 and CDR2 from the germline V gene are LNHDA and SQIVND (reference sequence). Full variable domain (missing parts from reference TRBV19 and TRBJ1-1): DGGITQSPKYLFRKEGQNVTLSCEQNLNHDAMYWYRQDPGQGLRLIYYSQIVNDFQKGDIAEGYSVSREKKESFPLTVTSAQKNPTAFYLCASKQDRTYTEAFFGQGTRLTVV.

The chain links TRBV6-6 to TRBJ2-7; D remains unclear. With 3 bases removed from V and 4 bases from J, the gap between germline ends came to 13 bases. The CDR3 length is 14 residues. Looked up from germline, CDR1 is MNHNY and CDR2 is SVGAGI (reference sequence). This CDR3 is CASSYFPTSYEQYF. CDR3 bases: TGTGCCAGCAGTTATTTTCCGACAAGTTACGAGCAGTACTTC.